Presented here are 32 T cell receptor beta chains from one specimen sequenced in a study (dated by TCRdb to 2016 to 2017). Library preparation employed RT-PCR. The sample was run on an Illumina MiSeq. The public reads were quality trimmed at Q25 with fastp and then assembled into clones with MiXCR by TCRdb, keeping productive beta chains. Each CDR3 protein gets just one entry, which takes the most common genes and DNA from the rows behind it. This sample is represented by 650,000 to 800,000 distinct CDR3 sequences; approximately 15% of them were singletons. 3% to 4.5% of the sample is held by the ten biggest clonotypes. The sample taken for sequencing was memory CD4+ T cells from blood. These receptors were obtained from a female donor in good health, serving as a healthy control.

This clonotype was seen repeatedly, ten times or more. The chain recombines TRBV4-3 with TRBJ2-1; 7 bases fit TRBD2. The germline gives CDR1 LGHNA, CDR2 YSLEER. Trimming at V came to 4 bases and at J to 3 bases, leaving 0 bases not matched to a gene. This CDR3 comprises 13 residues. In DNA form, the CDR3 reads TGCGCCAGCAGCCGGGACTACTACAATGAGCAGTTCTTC. Its translation is CASSRDYYNEQFF.

This clonotype was observed a handful of times. The chain uses TRBV4-3 and TRBJ1-6; D is ambiguous. The ends were cut back, 1 base at V and 8 bases at J, with 15 bases in the middle. Germline V lookup: CDR1 LGHNA, CDR2 YSLEER. The CDR3 covers 16 residues. The DNA of the CDR3 is TGCGCCAGCAGCCAAGGTGGCAGGATGCCGGATTCACCCCTCCACTTT. Amino acids: CASSQGGRMPDSPLHF.

This clonotype was recorded once. The chain has TRBV20-1 and TRBJ2-2; no clear D gene. Trimming removed 5 bases from V and 5 bases from J, with 18 bases in between. The CDR3 contains 15 residues. Germline CDR1 is DFQATT and CDR2 is SNEGSKA (reference sequence). The CDR3 DNA sequence: TGCAGTGCTCCGGGCGGTGCTTTGAGTACCGGGGAGCTGTTTTTT. It is translated as CSAPGGALSTGELFF.

The V call is TRBV3-1, the J call TRBJ2-7; the D is unclear. CDR1 is LGHDT, CDR2 YNNKEL, per germline (reference sequence). The length of the CDR3 is 13 residues. V lost 1 base to trimming and J lost 4 bases, with 8 bases between them. The CDR3 bases are TGTGCCAGCAGCCAAGGAATGGGGTACGAGCAGTACTTC. This gives the protein CASSQGMGYEQYF.

The sample holds many counts of this clonotype. The rearrangement uses TRBV5-1 and TRBJ2-7, with 11 bases aligning to TRBD2. The CDR3 covers 14 residues. Germline CDR1 and CDR2: SGHRS and YFSETQ. V lost 3 bases, J lost 5 bases, and 4 bases stayed unmatched. CDR3 DNA: TGCGCCAGCAGCTCCGGGACTAGCGGCGACGAGCAGTACTTC. Translated, it gives CASSSGTSGDEQYF.

This clonotype was seen only a few times. V gene TRBV7-2 combines with J gene TRBJ2-3; tentatively, D is TRBD1 (6 bases). Germline V CDR1 and CDR2: SGHTA, FQGNSA. Trimming took off 11 bases at V and 0 bases at J, with 9 bases between the two ends. CDR3 length equals 12 residues. The CDR3 DNA reads as TGTGCCGTACAGGGCAGCACAGATACGCAGTATTTT. Protein product: CAVQGSTDTQYF.

This clonotype was detected ten times or more. The CDR3 DNA is TGTGCCAGCAGCTTGGACGGACAGGGGATGACCCAGTACTTC. This encodes CASSLDGQGMTQYF. This chain connects TRBV5-5 to TRBJ2-5; 9 bases agree with TRBD1. Looked up from germline, CDR1 is SGHKS and CDR2 is YYEKEE (reference sequence). V gave up 0 bases and J gave up 7 bases; unmatched junction bases: 4. The CDR3 has 14 residues.

The chain has TRBV6-2 or TRBV6-3 and TRBJ2-5; the match to TRBD2 covers 8 bases. Germline lookup yields CDR1 MNHEY and CDR2 SVGEGT. The CDR3 runs 16 residues. Trimming cost V 4 bases and J 2 bases; bases outside gene matches: 9. CDR3 in DNA: TGTGCCAGCAGTTCACTAGCGGCAGGGGATCAAGAGACCCAGTACTTC. Its translation: CASSSLAAGDQETQYF.

About this clonotype: The CDR3 ends on some other residue instead of the conserved phenylalanine or tryptophan, so this is likely a read error. No DNA is shown, since the ends of the CDR3 on it are uncertain; the CDR3 is the one TCRdb lists. The chain combines TRBV27 with TRBJ2-1. The CDR3 has 11 amino acids, counting both end residues. CDR1 is MNHEY and CDR2 is SMNVEV in the germline V gene (reference sequence). CDR3 loop: CASSLAINRVV.

This clonotype was counted a single time. V and J are TRBV3-1 and TRBJ2-5, with TRBD1 identical over 11 bases. V lost 3 bases to trimming and J lost 4 bases; unmatched junction nucleotides: 4. Germline values: CDR1 LGHDT, CDR2 YNNKEL (reference sequence). The CDR3 spans 15 residues. CDR3 coding DNA: TGTGCCAGCAGCCACCGGACAGGGGGCGCAGAGACCCAGTACTTC. This encodes CASSHRTGGAETQYF.

This clonotype has more than one count but fewer than ten. The V gene is TRBV11-1, the J gene TRBJ2-1; 7 bases fit TRBD2. Germline V gives CDR1 SGHAT, CDR2 FQDESV (reference sequence). CDR3 length: 15 amino acids. V was clipped by 5 bases and J by 5 bases; unmatched bases: 9. The CDR3 protein is CASSHGRGGDNEQFF. The CDR3 DNA is TGTGCCAGCAGCCACGGCCGGGGAGGGGACAATGAGCAGTTCTTC.

The rearrangement joins TRBV18 to TRBJ1-2; no clear D. The V end was cut by 1 base, the J end by 6 bases, with 9 bases between. Germline assignment: CDR1 KGHSH and CDR2 LQKENI. The CDR3 spans 13 residues. As DNA, the CDR3 is TGTGCCAGCTCACCACGAGGGCAGGATGGCTACACCTTC. This sequence encodes CASSPRGQDGYTF.

V is TRBV11-2 and J is TRBJ2-3; 10 nucleotides match TRBD2. CDR1 and CDR2 (germline): SGHAT, FQNNGV. J lost 12 bases, V lost 1 base, and 13 bases had no gene match. This CDR3 has 16 amino acids. The CDR3 nucleotides are TGTGCCAGCAGCTTAGCCCTAATAGCGGGGGGTTTCACCCAGTATTTT. It translates to CASSLALIAGGFTQYF.

J is TRBJ2-5 and V is TRBV20-1, with D unresolved. V lost 6 bases, J lost 3 bases, and 14 bases lay in between. CDR1 DFQATT and CDR2 SNEGSKA come from the germline V gene (reference sequence). The CDR3 has 13 residues. This CDR3 reads CSATEIVKETQYF. The CDR3 DNA is TGCAGTGCCACCGAGATCGTAAAAGAGACCCAGTACTTC.

This clonotype appeared a few times. The DNA of the CDR3 is TGCAGTGCAAGACAGGGCCCCACAGATACGCAGTATTTT. Its protein product is CSARQGPTDTQYF. The chain uses TRBV20-1 and TRBJ2-3; TRBD1 matches at 7 bases. The CDR3 length is 13 residues. The germline gives CDR1 DFQATT, CDR2 SNEGSKA (reference sequence). With V trimmed by 6 bases and J by 2 bases, 5 bases remained unmatched.

This sequence joins TRBV7-9 and TRBJ2-1; 7 positions match TRBD2. Germline CDR1 is SEHNR and CDR2 is FQNEAQ (reference sequence). CDR3 length equals 13 residues. V lost 1 base and J lost 10; bases outside the gene matches: 4. This CDR3 is CASSLGLAAEQFF. The CDR3 bases are TGTGCCAGCAGCTTAGGTCTAGCGGCCGAGCAGTTCTTC.

V gene TRBV11-2 combines with J gene TRBJ1-1; TRBD1 matches at 8 bases. This CDR3 contains 14 residues. Per germline, CDR1 SGHAT and CDR2 FQNNGV. V was pared by 3 bases and J by 4 bases, with 4 bases of the junction left unmatched. The DNA for the CDR3 is TGTGCCAGCAGCTTCGACAGGGGTGGCACTGAAGCTTTCTTT. Translation gives CASSFDRGGTEAFF.

This clonotype was recorded many times. The CDR3 DNA is TGTGCCAGCAAGGGCAATACGCAGTATTTT. Its protein product is CASKGNTQYF. The rearrangement uses TRBV27 and TRBJ2-3, with D unclear. Germline V gene data show CDR1 as MNHEY and CDR2 as SMNVEV (reference sequence). This CDR3 has 10 amino acids. Trimming took 7 bases from V and 7 from J, leaving 6 bases between them.

This clonotype was observed at least ten times. V is TRBV4-3 and J is TRBJ1-1, with D maybe TRBD1 (5 bases). CDR3 size: 17 residues. CDR1 and CDR2 from the germline V gene are LGHNA and YSLEER. V lost 2 bases and J lost 1, with 17 bases in between. CDR3 bases: TGCGCCAGCAGCCAAACCCGACATTGGGGCAGGAACACTGAAGCTTTCTTT. Encoded protein: CASSQTRHWGRNTEAFF.

There are many counts of this clonotype. This chain uses TRBV6-6 with TRBJ1-3; 7 nucleotides align to TRBD1. The CDR3 has 15 residues. Germline assignment: CDR1 MNHNY and CDR2 SVGAGI (reference sequence). J lost 1 base, V lost 5 bases, and 5 bases had no gene match. CDR3 nucleotide sequence: TGTGCCAGCAGTAACCCGACAGGGTCTGGAAACACCATATATTTT. Residues: CASSNPTGSGNTIYF.

This chain joins TRBV20-1 and TRBJ1-4; TRBD1 might be the D (6 bases). With 5 bases removed from V and 6 bases from J, the gap between germline ends came to 16 bases. Germline lookup yields CDR1 DFQATT and CDR2 SNEGSKA (reference sequence). The CDR3 extends over 14 amino acids. The CDR3 region is CSAAGGGGDEKLFF. CDR3 DNA: TGCAGTGCTGCCGGGGGTGGGGGCGATGAAAAACTGTTTTTT.

This clonotype was observed at least ten times. The V and J genes are TRBV20-1 and TRBJ2-2; perhaps TRBD2 as D (5 bases). Trimming removed 5 bases from V and 0 bases from J, with 10 bases in between. Germline values: CDR1 DFQATT, CDR2 SNEGSKA (reference sequence). The CDR3 is made up of 14 amino acids. In nucleotides, the CDR3 is TGCAGTGCTTCGGACTGGACGAACACCGGGGAGCTGTTTTTT. Translated: CSASDWTNTGELFF.

The CDR3 loop reads CASRPRGGPLVGNEQFF. DNA for the CDR3: TGTGCCAGCAGACCTCGGGGCGGGCCCCTTGTAGGAAATGAGCAGTTCTTC. This chain connects TRBV6-5 to TRBJ2-1; possibly TRBD1 or TRBD2 for D (5 bases each). CDR3 size: 17 residues. Trimming took off 6 bases at V and 7 bases at J, with 25 bases between the two ends. Germline assignment: CDR1 MNHEY and CDR2 SVGAGI.

In its sample, this clonotype was seen many times. The chain joins TRBV12-3 or TRBV12-4 to TRBJ1-2; the D is unclear. The CDR3 consists of 14 residues. Trimming stripped 5 bases from V and 5 bases from J, with 15 bases between. The DNA for the CDR3 is TGTGCCAGCAGTCGCAGTGAGGGAGATTATGGCTACACCTTC. Protein sequence: CASSRSEGDYGYTF.

The sample holds many counts of this clonotype. The chain combines TRBV6-5 with TRBJ2-7, with a tentative D call TRBD2 (6 bases). V lost 5 bases, J lost 4 bases, and 12 bases lay in between. CDR1 is MNHEY and CDR2 is SVGAGI in the germline V gene. This CDR3 comprises 13 residues. CDR3 residues: CASSDRLGYEQYF. The CDR3 region has the DNA TGTGCCAGCAGTGACCGACTAGGTTACGAGCAGTACTTC.

The rearrangement links TRBV3-1 to TRBJ2-5, with D uncertain. Germline CDR1 reads LGHDT; CDR2 reads YNNKEL (reference sequence). V lost 0 bases and J lost 13, with 15 bases in between. The CDR3 runs to 13 residues. CDR3 amino acids: CASSQDGSHPGYF. CDR3 bases: TGTGCCAGCAGCCAAGATGGCTCGCACCCTGGGTACTTC.

This chain links TRBV11-2 with TRBJ1-4, with a tentative D call TRBD1 (5 bases). Germline values: CDR1 SGHAT, CDR2 FQNNGV. The CDR3 extends over 16 amino acids. Trimming removed 3 bases from V and 0 bases from J, with 11 bases in between. This CDR3 reads CASSFGAASTNEKLFF. For the CDR3, the DNA is TGTGCCAGCAGCTTTGGGGCGGCTTCAACTAATGAAAAACTGTTTTTT.

This clonotype occurred a few times. V usage is TRBV6-1 and J usage is TRBJ1-1; no clear D. The germline V gene encodes CDR1 MNHNS and CDR2 SASEGT. V was trimmed by 4 bases and J by 2 bases, leaving 8 bases between them. This CDR3 spans 13 amino acids. Written as DNA, the CDR3 is TGTGCCAGCAGTGGTATGGGAAACACTGAAGCTTTCTTT. Translating gives CASSGMGNTEAFF.

This clonotype was observed many times. V gene TRBV20-1 combines with J gene TRBJ1-2; a possible D gene is TRBD1 (6 bases). Trimming took 3 bases from V and 7 from J, leaving 18 bases between them. This CDR3 has 14 amino acids. The germline CDR1 and CDR2 sequences are DFQATT and SNEGSKA (reference sequence). The CDR3 DNA follows: TGCAGTGCTAGTCCGTTGGGGGCAGGGAGTGGCTACACCTTC. Its translation is CSASPLGAGSGYTF.

The chain uses TRBV25-1 and TRBJ2-1; TRBD2 might be the D (5 bases). From germline, CDR1 is MGHDK and CDR2 SYGVNS. The V end was cut by 1 base, the J end by 3 bases, with 7 bases between. The CDR3 consists of 14 residues. Here the CDR3 DNA reads TGTGCCAGCAGTGAATCCGGGAACTACAATGAGCAGTTCTTC. It specifies CASSESGNYNEQFF.

This clonotype was seen only a few times. The V call is TRBV20-1, the J call TRBJ1-5; possibly TRBD1 for D (5 bases). CDR1 and CDR2 (germline): DFQATT, SNEGSKA (reference sequence). The V gene lost 3 bases and the J gene lost 3 bases, with 18 bases spanning the gap. The CDR3 totals 16 residues. The CDR3 protein is CSARETRGLDNQPQHF. As DNA, the CDR3 is TGCAGTGCTAGGGAAACTCGGGGGTTAGACAATCAGCCCCAGCATTTT.

The chain employs TRBV6-6 and TRBJ1-4; D is possibly TRBD1 (5 bases). Per the germline V gene, CDR1 is MNHNY and CDR2 is SVGAGI (reference sequence). CDR3 length: 18 residues. Trimming left V 6 bases short and J 7 bases short, with 27 bases between. The CDR3 loop reads CASSPRRFAGGSGEKLFF. For the CDR3, the DNA is TGTGCCAGCAGCCCCAGGCGATTTGCTGGGGGAAGTGGTGAAAAACTGTTTTTT.